This is a list of T cell receptor beta chains from one sample in a study of CD4 T cells in relation to SARS-CoV-2 and coronaviruses. Only in-frame clones appear in the TCRdb table, and some are missing; sequencing was by immunoSEQ multiplex PCR. The profile shows about 22,000 clones, more than 60% of them singletons. Their specific antigens are unknown. The sample taken for sequencing was CD4+ T cells from PBMCs, cultured in vitro. These receptor sequences come from a human donor in good health. The CDR3 runs from the conserved cysteine through the conserved F or W. Fields, in order: clone size, J gene, D gene, V gene, CDR3 DNA, CDR3 protein. A D gene is named only where the DNA matches it firmly. Clone size, where shown, is once, few, many, or a class for clones that have expanded.

.	TRBJ2-5	.	TRBV20-1	TGCAGTGCTAGGCCGGCCGAGACCCAGTACTTC	CSARPAETQYF
.	TRBJ2-5	.	TRBV7-3	TGTGCCAGCAGCCCCCGGGCCGGGGAGACCCAGTACTTC	CASSPRAGETQYF
.	TRBJ1-1	.	TRBV5-1	TGCGCCAGCAGCCTTCAGGGATCGCGTATGAACACTGAAGCTTTCTTT	CASSLQGSRMNTEAFF
once	TRBJ2-1	.	TRBV14	TGTGCCAGCAGCCAAGGGCTAGGGACAAGCTACAATGAGCAGTTCTTC	CASSQGLGTSYNEQFF
.	TRBJ1-2	.	TRBV5-4	TGTGCCAGCAGCTTATTGACCCCGGCGGGGGGCTACACCTTC	CASSLLTPAGGYTF
few	TRBJ1-5	TRBD1	TRBV19	TGTGCCAGTAGTAAGGGGGCACGGCTCGCAGGTCAGCCCCAGCATTTT	CASSKGARLAGQPQHF
.	TRBJ2-2	.	TRBV6-5	TGTGCCAGCAGTTATCATAAAGCACTGGCCACCGGGGAGCTGTTTTTT	CASSYHKALATGELFF
.	TRBJ2-7	.	TRBV19	TGTGCCAGTAGTATGAGGGGGGACTACGAGCAGTACTTC	CASSMRGDYEQYF
few	TRBJ1-5	TRBD1	TRBV6-5	TGTGCCAGCAGTATCATTACAGGGGCAGCTCAGCCCCAGCATTTT	CASSIITGAAQPQHF
.	TRBJ1-2	.	TRBV14	TGTGCCAGCAGCCAAGGGGCCCCGGGGACCTATGGCTACACCTTC	CASSQGAPGTYGYTF
.	TRBJ2-3	TRBD1	TRBV4-2	TGTGCCAGCAGCCAAGAACCCCCGCGGCAGGGGGACACAGATACGCAGTATTTT	CASSQEPPRQGDTDTQYF
.	TRBJ2-1	TRBD1	TRBV7-9	TGTGCCAGCAGCCCCGGGACAGGAGACAATGAGCAGTTCTTC	CASSPGTGDNEQFF
.	TRBJ1-5	TRBD1	TRBV15	TGTGCCACCAGCAGTGACGACGGGACAGCAAGCAATCAGCCCCAGCATTTT	CATSSDDGTASNQPQHF
.	TRBJ2-1	TRBD2	TRBV28	TGTGCCAGCAGTTCGACTAGCGGGTTCGGGATCTACAATGAGCAGTTCTTC	CASSSTSGFGIYNEQFF
.	TRBJ1-6	.	TRBV11-2	TGTGCCAGCAGCTTAGGTGCTAATTCACCCCTCCACTTT	CASSLGANSPLHF
.	TRBJ2-1	.	TRBV9	TGTGCCAGCAGCGGGACTTCGGCATCTACAAGTGAGCAGTTCTTC	CASSGTSASTSEQFF
.	TRBJ2-7	TRBD2	TRBV19	TGTGCCAGTAGTATGGTAGCGGGACTCTACGAGCAGTACTTC	CASSMVAGLYEQYF
once	TRBJ2-1	.	TRBV6-5	TGTGCCAGCAGCCACCTCGGACCCACCGATGAGCAGTTCTTC	CASSHLGPTDEQFF
.	TRBJ2-2	TRBD1	TRBV7-3	TGTGCCAGCAGCCCGACAGGGAAGAACACCGGGGAGCTGTTTTTT	CASSPTGKNTGELFF